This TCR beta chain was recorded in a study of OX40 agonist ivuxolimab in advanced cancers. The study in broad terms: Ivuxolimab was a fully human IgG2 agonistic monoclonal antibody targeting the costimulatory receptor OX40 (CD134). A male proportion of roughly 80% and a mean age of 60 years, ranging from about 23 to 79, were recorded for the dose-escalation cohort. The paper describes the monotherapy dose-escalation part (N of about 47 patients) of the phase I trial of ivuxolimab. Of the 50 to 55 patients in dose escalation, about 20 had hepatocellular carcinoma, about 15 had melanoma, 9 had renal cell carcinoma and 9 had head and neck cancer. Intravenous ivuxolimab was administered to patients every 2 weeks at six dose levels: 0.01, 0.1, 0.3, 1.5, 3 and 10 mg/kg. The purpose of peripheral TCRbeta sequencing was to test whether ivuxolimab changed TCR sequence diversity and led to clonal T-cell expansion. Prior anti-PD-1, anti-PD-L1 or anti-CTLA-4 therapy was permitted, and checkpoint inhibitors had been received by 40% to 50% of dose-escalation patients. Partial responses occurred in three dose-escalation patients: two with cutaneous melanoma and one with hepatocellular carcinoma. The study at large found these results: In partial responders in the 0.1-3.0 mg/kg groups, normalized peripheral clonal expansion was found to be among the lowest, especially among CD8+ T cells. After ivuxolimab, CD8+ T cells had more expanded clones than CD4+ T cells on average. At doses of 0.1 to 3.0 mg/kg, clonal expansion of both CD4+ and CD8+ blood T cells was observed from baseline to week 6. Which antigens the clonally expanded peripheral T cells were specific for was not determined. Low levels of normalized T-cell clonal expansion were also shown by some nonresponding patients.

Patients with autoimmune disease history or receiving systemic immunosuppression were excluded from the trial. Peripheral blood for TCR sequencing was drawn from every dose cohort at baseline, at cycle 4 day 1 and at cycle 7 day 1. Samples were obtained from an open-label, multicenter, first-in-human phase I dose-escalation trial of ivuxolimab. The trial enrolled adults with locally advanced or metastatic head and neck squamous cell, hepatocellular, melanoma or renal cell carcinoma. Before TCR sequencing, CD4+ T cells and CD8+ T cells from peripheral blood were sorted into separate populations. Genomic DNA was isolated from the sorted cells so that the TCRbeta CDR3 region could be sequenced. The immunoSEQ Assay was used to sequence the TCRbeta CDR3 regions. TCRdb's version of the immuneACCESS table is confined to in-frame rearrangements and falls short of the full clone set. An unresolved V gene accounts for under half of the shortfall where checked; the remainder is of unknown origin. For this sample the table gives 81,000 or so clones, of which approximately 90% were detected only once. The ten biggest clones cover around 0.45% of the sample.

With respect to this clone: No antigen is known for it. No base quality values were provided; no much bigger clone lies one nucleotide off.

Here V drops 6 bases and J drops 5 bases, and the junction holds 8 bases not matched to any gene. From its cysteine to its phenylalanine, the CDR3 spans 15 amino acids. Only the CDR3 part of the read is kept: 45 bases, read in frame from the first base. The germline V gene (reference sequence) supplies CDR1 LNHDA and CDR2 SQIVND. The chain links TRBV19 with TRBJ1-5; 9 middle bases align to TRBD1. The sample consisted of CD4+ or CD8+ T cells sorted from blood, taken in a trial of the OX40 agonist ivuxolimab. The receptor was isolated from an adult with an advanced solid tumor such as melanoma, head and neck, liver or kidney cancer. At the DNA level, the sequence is TGTGCCAGTAGAGACCTGGGGACAGGGCATCAGCCCCAGCATTTT. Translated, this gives CASRDLGTGHQPQHF.